A selection of T cell receptor beta chains follows, all from one sample in a study of blood T cells in healthy people across ages. MiXCR was run by TCRdb on the 5' RACE reads, yielding one entry per CDR3 protein. The data show some 1.4 million distinct CDR3 sequences, 35% to 45% seen once. Input material: blood. These receptors were taken from a young woman in good health. Both conserved end residues are part of each CDR3. A D gene is named only where the DNA matches it firmly. Clone sizes are given selectively: once, few, many, or a class where the clone is expanded.

clone_size	v_call	d_call	j_call	cdr3_aa	cdr3_nt
NA	TRBV6-5	TRBD1	TRBJ1-5	CASSRQGGGENQPQHF	TGTGCCAGCAGTCGACAGGGCGGAGGCGAGAATCAGCCCCAGCATTTT
NA	TRBV6-6	TRBD1	TRBJ2-5	CASAGTGKETQYF	TGTGCCTCGGCAGGGACAGGGAAAGAGACCCAGTACTTC
NA	TRBV5-1	TRBD2	TRBJ2-7	CASRSLAGAEQYF	TGCGCCAGCAGATCGCTAGCGGGAGCCGAGCAGTACTTC
NA	TRBV6-1	NA	TRBJ2-1	CARRFDYYSYNEQFF	TGTGCCCGCCGTTTTGACTACTACTCCTACAATGAGCAGTTCTTC
few	TRBV20-1	TRBD2	TRBJ2-7	CSVPWTSGAQGHEQYF	TGCAGTGTCCCCTGGACTAGCGGGGCCCAGGGGCACGAGCAGTACTTC
NA	TRBV7-3	TRBD2	TRBJ2-3	CASSFGLAADTQYF	TGTGCCAGCAGCTTCGGACTAGCGGCGGATACGCAGTATTTT
NA	TRBV20-1	NA	TRBJ2-7	CSASGRLLPYEQYF	TGCAGTGCTAGTGGCAGGCTTTTACCCTACGAGCAGTACTTC
NA	TRBV15	NA	TRBJ2-7	CATSKQGPYEQYF	TGTGCCACCAGCAAGCAGGGGCCCTACGAGCAGTACTTC
NA	TRBV20-1	TRBD1	TRBJ1-6	CSAQKDRGDNSPLHF	TGCAGTGCCCAGAAGGACAGGGGGGATAATTCACCCCTCCACTTT
NA	TRBV7-9	NA	TRBJ1-1	CASSLGHQNTEAFF	TGTGCCAGCAGCTTAGGACACCAGAACACTGAAGCTTTCTTT
few	TRBV6-4	NA	TRBJ1-2	CASSDDTTGEGYTF	TGTGCCAGCAGTGACGACACGACCGGTGAGGGCTACACCTTC
NA	TRBV2	NA	TRBJ2-5	CASSEGAGSQETQYF	TGTGCCAGCAGTGAGGGGGCAGGGAGTCAGGAGACCCAGTACTTC
NA	TRBV7-9	TRBD1	TRBJ2-2	CASSDGQGENTGELFF	TGTGCCAGCAGCGACGGACAGGGAGAGAACACCGGGGAGCTGTTTTTT
NA	TRBV11-2	TRBD1	TRBJ2-3	CASSRQQGAWADTQYF	TGTGCCAGCAGCCGACAACAGGGGGCTTGGGCAGATACGCAGTATTTT
few	TRBV5-1	NA	TRBJ2-1	CASSSPPGKLGNEQFF	TGCGCCAGCAGCTCCCCGCCCGGGAAACTTGGAAATGAGCAGTTCTTC